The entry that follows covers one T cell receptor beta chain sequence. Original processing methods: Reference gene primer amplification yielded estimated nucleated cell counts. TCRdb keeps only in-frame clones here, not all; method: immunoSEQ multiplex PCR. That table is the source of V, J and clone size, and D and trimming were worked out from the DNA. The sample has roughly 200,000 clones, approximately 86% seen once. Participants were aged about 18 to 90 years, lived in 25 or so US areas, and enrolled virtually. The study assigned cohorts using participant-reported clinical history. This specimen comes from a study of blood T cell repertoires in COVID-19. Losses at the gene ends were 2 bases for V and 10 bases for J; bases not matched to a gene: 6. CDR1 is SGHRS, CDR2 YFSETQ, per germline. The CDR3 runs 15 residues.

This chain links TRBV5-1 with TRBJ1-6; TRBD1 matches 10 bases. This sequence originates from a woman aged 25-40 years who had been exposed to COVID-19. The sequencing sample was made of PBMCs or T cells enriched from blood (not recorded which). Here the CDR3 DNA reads TGCGCCAGCAGCTTAAGAGACAGGGGGCAATCACCCCTCCACTTT. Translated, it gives CASSLRDRGQSPLHF.